This TCR beta chain was recovered during a study of lymphopenia after photon versus proton radiotherapy. This table comes from immunoSEQ multiplex PCR, and its TCRdb copy is limited to in-frame clones, with some not included. The sample yields 40,000 to 45,000 clones, about four fifths seen once. Study findings and constraints: Better survival with proton therapy was suggested as possible, not demonstrated. After the lymphocyte nadir, photon-treated repertoires showed oligoclonal expansion, especially of CD8+ Temra cells. Under photons, naive T cells and diversity fell while effector/memory populations rose. Larger post-nadir TCR diversity loss correlated inversely with survival in deceased patients.

Regarding this clone: Its specificity is not known.

This CDR3 spans 15 amino acids. CDR1 and CDR2 (germline): MNHNY, SVGAGI (reference sequence). V was clipped by 6 bases and J by 4 bases; unmatched bases: 4. The receptor's source is a woman between 70 and 85 years old with pancreatic cancer. J is TRBJ2-1 and V is TRBV6-6; TRBD2 matches at 12 bases. This specimen was peripheral blood, taken from a patient treated with proton-based radiotherapy. CDR3 DNA sequence: TGTGCCAGCAGACCCGGACTAGCGGGGTACAATGAGCAGTTCTTC. Protein sequence: CASRPGLAGYNEQFF.